Given below is one T cell receptor beta chain in context. Trimming cost V 4 bases and J 2 bases; bases outside gene matches: 7. The CDR3 loop spans 15 amino acids. The V gene's germline CDR1 is SGHDT and CDR2 YYEEEE. The record originates from a study of OX40 agonist ivuxolimab in advanced cancers. This table comes from immunoSEQ multiplex PCR, and its TCRdb copy is limited to in-frame clones, with some not included. The repertoire holds 75,000 to 90,000 clones, more than 80% seen once, with more than 8.5% in the top ten. The chain has TRBV5-6 and TRBJ2-5, with 8 bases that match TRBD1. The sequenced sample was CD4+ or CD8+ T cells sorted from blood, obtained in a trial of the OX40 agonist ivuxolimab. This clonotype was sampled from an adult with an advanced solid tumor such as melanoma, head and neck, liver or kidney cancer. The CDR3 nucleotides are TGTGCCAGCAGCGCAGTCAGGGGGCGGCAAGAGACCCAGTACTTC. This translates into CASSAVRGRQETQYF.